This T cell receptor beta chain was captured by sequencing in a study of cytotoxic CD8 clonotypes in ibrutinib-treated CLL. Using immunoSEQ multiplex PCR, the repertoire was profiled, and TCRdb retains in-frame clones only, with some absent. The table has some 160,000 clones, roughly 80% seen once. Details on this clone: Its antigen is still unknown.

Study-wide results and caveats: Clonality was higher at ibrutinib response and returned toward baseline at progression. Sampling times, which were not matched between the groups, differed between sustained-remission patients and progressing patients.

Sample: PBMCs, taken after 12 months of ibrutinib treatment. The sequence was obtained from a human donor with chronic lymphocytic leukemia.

The CDR3 protein is CATSSWGGSYDSYEQYF. CDR3 coding DNA: TGTGCCACCAGCAGCTGGGGGGGTAGTTACGACTCCTACGAGCAGTACTTC. V is TRBV15 and J is TRBJ2-7; 7 nucleotides match TRBD2. This CDR3 spans 17 amino acids. Germline CDR1 and CDR2: LNHNV and YYDKDF (reference sequence). The trim removed 3 bases at V and 0 bases at J, leaving 11 bases unmatched.